Shown below are 7 T cell receptor beta chains from a single sample sequenced in a study of blood T cell repertoires in COVID-19. TCRdb's table, derived via immunoSEQ multiplex PCR, lists solely in-frame clones and lacks some. This sample has about 73,000 clones, with approximately 88% found just once. The specimen was peripheral blood. The receptors stem from an elderly man with active or convalescent COVID-19.

The CDR3 sequence: CASSLIGDTYEQYF. CDR3 in DNA: TGTGCCAGCAGCTTGATAGGGGACACCTACGAGCAGTACTTC. This chain joins TRBV5-5 and TRBJ2-7; weak D call: TRBD1 (6 bases). Germline CDR1 reads SGHKS; CDR2 reads YYEKEE (reference sequence). V was shortened by 1 base and J by 2 bases, with 10 bases between the two germline ends. The CDR3 totals 14 residues.

This chain links TRBV2 with TRBJ1-6; D is perhaps TRBD1 (6 bases). Germline assignment: CDR1 SNHLY and CDR2 FYNNEI. V lost 5 bases and J lost 6, with 14 bases in between. The CDR3 runs to 15 residues. The CDR3 loop is CASSSLGGGNSPLHF. The DNA of the CDR3 is TGTGCCAGCAGTTCTTTAGGGGGTGGTAATTCACCCCTCCACTTT.

V and J are TRBV24-1 and TRBJ2-2; 8 nucleotides agree with TRBD1. With V trimmed by 3 bases and J by 1 base, 3 bases remained unmatched. The CDR3 sequence is 16 residues long. The germline gives CDR1 KGHDR, CDR2 SFDVKD. In DNA, the CDR3 is TGTGCCACCAGTGATCCCGACAGGGGGAACACCGGGGAGCTGTTTTTT. It yields the protein CATSDPDRGNTGELFF.

Notes on this clone: At one of its ends the junction is not consistent with the germline gene, which may arise from a read error. This chain links TRBV11-3 with TRBJ2-5; D call uncertain. Germline CDR1 and CDR2: SGHNT and YENEEA. CDR3 length: 13 residues. The CDR3 protein is CATSRSPQETQYF. For the CDR3, the DNA is TGTGCCACCAGCCGTTCCCCCCAAGAGACCCAGTACTTC.

This clone turned up a few times. This sequence joins TRBV28 and TRBJ1-2; 7 bases agree with TRBD1. Trimming took 5 bases from V and 4 from J; bases not matched to a gene: 7. The CDR3 sequence is 14 residues long. Germline values: CDR1 MDHEN, CDR2 SYDVKM. The CDR3 nucleotides read TGTGCCAGCAGTCCGCTGGGACAGCTCTATGGCTACACCTTC. Protein sequence: CASSPLGQLYGYTF.

This chain connects TRBV5-4 to TRBJ2-1, with TRBD2 matching 7 bases. After removal of 0 bases from V and 2 bases from J, the junction contained 5 bases not matched to a gene. Germline V gene lookup returns CDR1 SGHNT and CDR2 YYREEE (reference sequence). The CDR3 runs 16 residues. The CDR3 is CASSLAAGRAYNEQFF. The CDR3 DNA reads TGTGCCAGCAGCTTGGCGGCAGGGAGGGCCTACAATGAGCAGTTCTTC. Together with reference TRBV5-4 and TRBJ2-1, the CDR3 gives the full variable domain: ETGVTQSPTHLIKTRGQQVTLRCSSQSGHNTVSWYQQALGQGPQFIFQYYREEENGRGNFPPRFSGLQFPNYSSELNVNALELDDSALYLCASSLAAGRAYNEQFFGPGTRLTVL.

The chain joins TRBV2 to TRBJ2-7, with 9 bases that match TRBD1. V was clipped by 6 bases and J by 5 bases; unmatched bases: 5. The CDR3 is 13 residues long. CDR1 and CDR2 (germline): SNHLY, FYNNEI. CDR3 DNA sequence: TGTGCCAGCAGGGACAGGGGAAAGGACGAGCAGTACTTC. Protein sequence: CASRDRGKDEQYF.